This entry is about one T cell receptor (beta chain). This sample was included in a study of control samples from healthy donors and cancer patients. The assay was immunoSEQ multiplex PCR, and TCRdb's table has in-frame clones only and misses some. Of roughly 63,000 clones in the sample, about 90% are singletons; the top ten hold almost 6%. Germline V gene lookup returns CDR1 SGHRS and CDR2 YFSETQ. The CDR3 contains 13 residues. V shed 3 bases and J shed 5 bases, with 11 bases lying between them. The sequencing sample was made of PBMCs. This receptor was obtained from a man in his sixties with colorectal cancer. The V gene is TRBV5-1, the J gene TRBJ2-5, with D perhaps matching TRBD1 (7 bases). The CDR3 sequence is CASSSGGLETQYF. In DNA form, the CDR3 reads TGCGCCAGCAGCTCAGGGGGACTGGAGACCCAGTACTTC.